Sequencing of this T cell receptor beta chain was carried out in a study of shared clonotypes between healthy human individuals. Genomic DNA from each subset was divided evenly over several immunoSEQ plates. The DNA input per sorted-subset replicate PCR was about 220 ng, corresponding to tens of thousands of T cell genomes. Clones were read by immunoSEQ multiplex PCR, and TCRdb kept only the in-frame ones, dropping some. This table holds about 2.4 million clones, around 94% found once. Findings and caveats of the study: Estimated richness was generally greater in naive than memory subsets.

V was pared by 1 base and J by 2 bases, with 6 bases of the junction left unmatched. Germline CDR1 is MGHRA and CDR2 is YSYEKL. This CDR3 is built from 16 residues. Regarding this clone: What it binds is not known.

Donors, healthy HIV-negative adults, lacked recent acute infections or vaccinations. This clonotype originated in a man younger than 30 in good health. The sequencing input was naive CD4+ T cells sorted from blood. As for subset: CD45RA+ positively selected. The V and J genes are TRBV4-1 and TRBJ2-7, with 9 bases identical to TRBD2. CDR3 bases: TGCGCCAGCAGCCAAGGAGTAGCGGGGGTACCCTACGAGCAGTACTTC. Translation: CASSQGVAGVPYEQYF.